The 17 T cell receptor beta chains below come from one sample, sequenced in a study of blood T cell repertoires in COVID-19. This table comes from immunoSEQ multiplex PCR, and its TCRdb copy is limited to in-frame clones, with some not included. The table shows 350,000 to 400,000 clones, with just over 90% occurring only once. The sample taken for sequencing was PBMCs or T cells enriched from blood (not recorded which). The receptor source for this set is a woman aged 35 to 49 who had been exposed to COVID-19.

The chain is built from TRBV6-1 and TRBJ2-6; D unclear. Germline V CDR1 and CDR2: MNHNS, SASEGT. V gave up 2 bases and J gave up 2 bases, with 4 bases separating them. The CDR3 totals 14 residues. The chain's CDR3 is CASSEYTGANVLTF. DNA for the CDR3: TGTGCCAGCAGTGAATATACTGGGGCCAACGTCCTGACTTTC.

The count of this clone is one. J is TRBJ1-2 and V is TRBV5-1; D is possibly TRBD1 (6 bases). The CDR3 has 13 amino acids. Between the trimmed V and J ends, which lost 2 bases and 6 bases, there was a span of 11 bases. Germline CDR1 and CDR2: SGHRS and YFSETQ. DNA for the CDR3: TGCGCCAGCAGCTTAAGGACAGAGAATGGCTACACCTTC. Its protein is CASSLRTENGYTF.

This chain joins TRBV27 and TRBJ1-1; 7 nucleotides align to TRBD1. The length of the CDR3 is 14 residues. V lost 3 bases, J lost 4 bases, and 5 bases stayed unmatched. Germline CDR1 and CDR2: MNHEY and SMNVEV (reference sequence). The chain's CDR3 is CASSFSGQSTEAFF. Written as DNA, the CDR3 is TGTGCCAGCAGTTTCTCGGGACAGTCCACTGAAGCTTTCTTT.

CDR3 protein: CASSLELRGYTF. CDR3 DNA: TGCGCCAGCAGCTTGGAACTTCGGGGCTACACCTTC. The V and J genes are TRBV5-1 and TRBJ1-2; D uncertain. The CDR3 covers 12 residues. V shed 0 bases and J shed 8 bases, with 8 bases lying between them. Germline lookup yields CDR1 SGHRS and CDR2 YFSETQ.

The gene calls are TRBV7-2 and TRBJ1-1, with TRBD1 as a possible D gene (5 bases). The CDR3 loop spans 15 amino acids. Looked up from germline, CDR1 is SGHTA and CDR2 is FQGNSA. V was trimmed by 5 bases and J by 1 base, leaving 14 bases between them. The CDR3 here is CASSPRRGGNTEAFF. In DNA form, the CDR3 reads TGTGCCAGCAGCCCAAGACGGGGGGGGAACACTGAAGCTTTCTTT.

The gene calls are TRBV19 and TRBJ2-7, with 7 bases fitting TRBD2. The CDR3 runs to 13 residues. Germline CDR1 and CDR2: LNHDA and SQIVND (reference sequence). Unmatched junction bases numbered 4, after V lost 5 bases and J lost 3 bases. The CDR3 nucleotides read TGTGCCAGTAGTCACCGCGGGAGCTACGAGCAGTACTTC. This translates into CASSHRGSYEQYF. Together with reference TRBV19 and TRBJ2-7, the CDR3 gives the full variable domain: DGGITQSPKYLFRKEGQNVTLSCEQNLNHDAMYWYRQDPGQGLRLIYYSQIVNDFQKGDIAEGYSVSREKKESFPLTVTSAQKNPTAFYLCASSHRGSYEQYFGPGTRLTVT.

The J gene is TRBJ2-1, the V gene TRBV11-2; tentatively, D is TRBD2 (6 bases). Germline V gene data show CDR1 as SGHAT and CDR2 as FQNNGV. The V end was cut by 11 bases, the J end by 0 bases, with 17 bases between. The CDR3 has 15 amino acids. DNA of the CDR3: TGTGCCCCTATGGGGGGAACCGGCTCCTACAATGAGCAGTTCTTC. It specifies CAPMGGTGSYNEQFF. Combining the CDR3 with reference TRBV11-2 and TRBJ2-1 gives the whole variable domain EAGVAQSPRYKIIEKRQSVAFWCNPISGHATLYWYQQILGQGPKLLIQFQNNGVVDDSQLPKDRFSAERLKGVDSTLKIQPAKLEDSAVYLCAPMGGTGSYNEQFFGPGTRLTVL.

Turning to this clone: Other nucleotide sequences from this sample produce the same CDR3. V and J are TRBV5-5 and TRBJ1-4, with unresolved D. The germline V gene has CDR1 SGHKS and CDR2 YYEKEE (reference sequence). The CDR3 covers 14 residues. V was trimmed by 1 base and J by 0 bases, leaving 4 bases between them. The CDR3 region is CASSLTATNEKLFF. CDR3 coding DNA: TGTGCCAGCAGCTTGACTGCAACTAATGAAAAACTGTTTTTT.

The V and J genes are TRBV6-5 and TRBJ1-6; no clear D gene. Germline V gene data show CDR1 as MNHEY and CDR2 as SVGAGI. The CDR3 has 13 amino acids. The germline V and J ends were trimmed by 2 bases and 8 bases, with 7 bases remaining between them. The CDR3 DNA follows: TGTGCCAGCAGTTACGGGAGATATTCACCCCTCCACTTT. Its protein product is CASSYGRYSPLHF.

V usage is TRBV6-5 and J usage is TRBJ1-1; TRBD1 matches at 8 bases. Germline V gene lookup returns CDR1 MNHEY and CDR2 SVGAGI. The CDR3 is 15 amino acids. Germline trimming cut 6 bases from V and 5 bases from J; bases unmatched to any gene: 11. The CDR3: CASRRGSGGRTEAFF. CDR3 in DNA: TGTGCCAGCAGGAGGGGATCAGGGGGCAGGACTGAAGCTTTCTTT.

CDR3 residues: CAIKEGASGNTIYF. CDR3 DNA sequence: TGTGCCATCAAGGAGGGGGCTTCGGGAAACACCATATATTTT. This chain uses TRBV10-3 with TRBJ1-3; TRBD1 agrees at 7 bases. Losses at the gene ends were 7 bases for V and 4 bases for J; bases not matched to a gene: 7. Looked up from germline, CDR1 is ENHRY and CDR2 is SYGVKD. The CDR3 has 14 residues.

The J gene is TRBJ2-1, the V gene TRBV6-5, with TRBD1 matching 8 bases. The germline gives CDR1 MNHEY, CDR2 SVGAGI. The V gene end was trimmed by 3 bases and the J gene end by 9 bases; junction bases not matched to a gene: 7. CDR3 size: 14 residues. CDR3 residues: CASSYRQGYGEQFF. In nucleotides, the CDR3 is TGTGCCAGCAGTTATAGACAGGGGTACGGTGAGCAGTTCTTC.

The chain combines TRBV27 with TRBJ2-1; 9 bases fit TRBD2. Looked up from germline, CDR1 is MNHEY and CDR2 is SMNVEV (reference sequence). V was clipped by 3 bases and J by 10 bases; unmatched bases: 10. This CDR3 region has 15 residues. CDR3 protein: CASSFSSGRGGEQFF. CDR3 bases: TGTGCCAGCAGTTTTAGTAGCGGGAGAGGTGGAGAGCAGTTCTTC.

The V gene is TRBV28, the J gene TRBJ1-1, with 10 bases matching TRBD1. The CDR3 length is 14 residues. V lost 5 bases, J lost 5 bases, and 5 bases stayed unmatched. Germline values: CDR1 MDHEN, CDR2 SYDVKM. The CDR3 bases are TGTGCCAGCAGTCCACGGACAGGGGGGACTGAAGCTTTCTTT. Protein product: CASSPRTGGTEAFF.

V is TRBV10-3 and J is TRBJ2-1; the match to TRBD2 covers 8 bases. With 5 bases clipped from V and 8 bases from J, the junction kept 2 bases outside the gene matches. Per the germline V gene, CDR1 is ENHRY and CDR2 is SYGVKD. This CDR3 has 12 residues. This chain's CDR3 is CAISPRGDEQFF. The DNA for the CDR3 is TGTGCCATCAGTCCGCGGGGGGATGAGCAGTTCTTC.

The chain employs TRBV11-3 and TRBJ2-5, with TRBD2 matching over 9 bases. The trim removed 0 bases at V and 5 bases at J, leaving 1 base unmatched. The CDR3 is 14 residues long. Germline V lookup: CDR1 SGHNT, CDR2 YENEEA. As DNA, the CDR3 is TGTGCCAGCAGCTTAGATAGCGGGAGTGAGACCCAGTACTTC. It is translated as CASSLDSGSETQYF.

The chain is built from TRBV5-4 and TRBJ2-1; D perhaps matches TRBD2 (6 bases). The CDR3 spans 13 residues. Germline V gene sequence: CDR1 SGHNT, CDR2 YYREEE (reference sequence). V was pared by 4 bases and J by 9 bases, with 14 bases between. The CDR3 DNA reads as TGTGCCAGCAGCGGGGGACTCTTCAGTGAGCAGTTCTTC. Translating it yields CASSGGLFSEQFF.